These 17 T cell receptor beta chains were sequenced from one sample in a study of cytomegalovirus exposure and HLA in healthy donors. The PCR made use of 60 Vbeta and 13 Jbeta primers. Here immunoSEQ multiplex PCR was the method, and the copy in TCRdb shows in-frame clones only, minus some. There are some 150,000 clones in the sample; approximately 75% occur only once, and 0.9% to 1.2% lies in the top ten. Material for sequencing was PBMCs. These TCRs come from a male donor in good health and CMV-seronegative.

The V and J genes are TRBV11-2 and TRBJ2-1, with 12 bases identical to TRBD2. The CDR3 totals 17 residues. Germline lookup yields CDR1 SGHAT and CDR2 FQNNGV. V lost 3 bases, J lost 7 bases, and 10 bases stayed unmatched. The CDR3 is CASSFTSGGSPGNEQFF. CDR3 in DNA: TGTGCCAGCAGCTTTACTAGCGGGGGGTCCCCCGGTAATGAGCAGTTCTTC.

This chain uses TRBV4-3 with TRBJ1-1; no definite D call. CDR3 length: 13 amino acids. The germline V and J ends were trimmed by 0 bases and 7 bases, with 9 bases remaining between them. Germline assignment: CDR1 LGHNA and CDR2 YSLEER. The CDR3 DNA follows: TGCGCCAGCAGCCAAGATCCCAGGCTTGAAGCTTTCTTT. Protein: CASSQDPRLEAFF.

The chain employs TRBV9 and TRBJ2-4; D unresolved. Trimming left V 0 bases short and J 0 bases short, with 4 bases between. Germline V gene sequence: CDR1 SGDLS, CDR2 YYNGEE. The CDR3 has 14 amino acids. The CDR3 region is CASSVGGAKNIQYF. CDR3 sequence (DNA): TGTGCCAGCAGCGTAGGCGGAGCCAAAAACATTCAGTACTTC.

The rearrangement joins TRBV4-3 to TRBJ2-5; D is unclear. The closer fit of TRBJ2-7 to the DNA end suggests the J call may be wrong. Per the germline V gene, CDR1 is LGHNA and CDR2 is YSLEER. This CDR3 region has 13 residues. The CDR3 DNA reads as TGCGCCAGCATAGCCCCGCGGATCTACGAGCAGTACTTC. As protein: CASIAPRIYEQYF.

This chain joins TRBV15 and TRBJ1-5; D gene unclear. The CDR3 has 14 amino acids. V lost 4 bases and J 0 bases, leaving 7 bases between the germline ends. Looked up from germline, CDR1 is LNHNV and CDR2 is YYDKDF (reference sequence). CDR3 in DNA: TGTGCCACCAGCAAACATAATAGCAATCAGCCCCAGCATTTT. Amino acid sequence: CATSKHNSNQPQHF.

The chain has TRBV7-2 and TRBJ2-5, with a possible D match to TRBD1 (7 bases). Per the germline V gene, CDR1 is SGHTA and CDR2 is FQGNSA. The CDR3 is 16 residues long. V lost 4 bases, J lost 3 bases, and 18 bases lay in between. The CDR3 nucleotides are TGTGCCAGCAGCTCAACTCACAGGGGAGGAGAAGAGACCCAGTACTTC. Protein product: CASSSTHRGGEETQYF.

The chain carries TRBV9 and TRBJ2-5; possible D gene TRBD1, 5 bases. V lost 7 bases and J lost 2, with 12 bases in between. The germline gives CDR1 SGDLS, CDR2 YYNGEE. This CDR3 comprises 13 residues. The CDR3 region has the DNA TGTGCCAGCGGGTCAGGGCCACAAGAGACCCAGTACTTC. Encoded protein: CASGSGPQETQYF.

With respect to this clone: Relative to the germline gene, one junction end is altered; a read error may explain this. The chain has TRBV7-9 and TRBJ2-7, with TRBD2 matching 7 bases. Per the germline V gene, CDR1 is SEHNR and CDR2 is FQNEAQ (reference sequence). This CDR3 comprises 16 residues. The CDR3 here is CSSSFPLGLVSHEQYF. The CDR3 region has the DNA TGTTCCAGCAGCTTCCCGCTAGGACTAGTCAGCCACGAGCAGTACTTC.

V usage is TRBV21-1 and J usage is TRBJ1-1; the DNA was not used to check the table's D call, TRBD1. TRBV21-1 counts as a pseudogene. This CDR3 has 14 amino acids. This CDR3 reads CASSIIDRDTEAFF. CDR3 sequence (DNA): TGTGCCAGCAGCATCATTGACAGGGACACTGAAGCTTTCTTT.

V is TRBV9 and J is TRBJ2-1, with D uncertain. Between the trimmed V and J ends, which lost 1 base and 5 bases, there was a span of 13 bases. CDR3 length: 15 residues. From germline, CDR1 is SGDLS and CDR2 YYNGEE. The CDR3 spells CASSVFGELNNEQFF. The CDR3 nucleotides read TGTGCCAGCAGCGTATTCGGAGAATTAAACAATGAGCAGTTCTTC.

This chain links TRBV6-6 with TRBJ2-1; the match to TRBD2 covers 12 bases. The CDR3 sequence is 16 residues long. Germline V gene sequence: CDR1 MNHNY, CDR2 SVGAGI (reference sequence). The V and J ends lost 4 bases and 8 bases, in that order; junction bases with no gene match: 9. CDR3 DNA sequence: TGTGCCAGCAGTTCACCTACTAGCGGGGGGCGATATGAGCAGTTCTTC. Translation: CASSSPTSGGRYEQFF.

J is TRBJ2-7 and V is TRBV7-9; D is ambiguous. The CDR3 consists of 14 residues. Germline lookup yields CDR1 SEHNR and CDR2 FQNEAQ (reference sequence). Between the trimmed V and J ends, which lost 0 bases and 0 bases, there was a span of 6 bases. CDR3 sequence reads: CASSLALRSYEQYF. In DNA, the CDR3 is TGTGCCAGCAGCTTAGCTCTCCGCTCCTACGAGCAGTACTTC.

This clone showed up just once. The chain carries TRBV11-3 and TRBJ1-2, with a weak D call TRBD1 (6 bases). Looked up from germline, CDR1 is SGHNT and CDR2 is YENEEA. Trimming shortened V by 5 bases and J by 4 bases, and 14 bases separated the two germline ends. The CDR3 is made up of 14 amino acids. In nucleotides, the CDR3 is TGTGCCAGCAGCCAGCCGGGACATCCCTATGGCTACACCTTC. Its protein product is CASSQPGHPYGYTF.

CDR3 in DNA: TGTGCCAGCACCAGCGGGGGGAGAGAGACCCAGTACTTC. The encoded protein is CASTSGGRETQYF. The rearrangement uses TRBV11-1 and TRBJ2-5, with 9 bases identical to TRBD2. The germline CDR1 and CDR2 sequences are SGHAT and FQDESV (reference sequence). The ends lost 7 bases at V and 4 bases at J; junction bases unmatched: 4. The CDR3 covers 13 residues.

The gene calls are TRBV7-9 and TRBJ2-1, with 14 bases that match TRBD2. J lost 9 bases, V lost 5 bases, and 9 bases had no gene match. The CDR3 is 16 amino acids. The germline CDR1 and CDR2 sequences are SEHNR and FQNEAQ (reference sequence). The CDR3 reads CASSIPTSGGAFEQFF. The DNA of the CDR3 is TGTGCCAGCAGCATACCGACTAGCGGGGGGGCCTTTGAGCAGTTCTTC.

The chain carries TRBV11-3 and TRBJ2-3, with 8 nucleotides matching TRBD1. From germline, CDR1 is SGHNT and CDR2 YENEEA. J lost 3 bases, V lost 5 bases, and 7 bases had no gene match. The CDR3 has 15 residues. The CDR3 reads CASSQRTGKTDTQYF. As DNA, the CDR3 is TGTGCCAGCAGCCAAAGGACAGGGAAGACAGATACGCAGTATTTT.

The chain recombines TRBV11-2 with TRBJ2-2; TRBD2 is a possible D gene (5 bases). This CDR3 is built from 15 residues. The germline V and J ends were trimmed by 1 base and 6 bases, with 12 bases remaining between them. CDR1 and CDR2 (germline): SGHAT, FQNNGV. In DNA form, the CDR3 reads TGTGCCAGCAGCTTAGGTAGCGCCGGGTCCGGGGAGCTGTTTTTT. This encodes CASSLGSAGSGELFF. The variable domain in full, completed from reference TRBV11-2 and TRBJ2-2, reads EAGVAQSPRYKIIEKRQSVAFWCNPISGHATLYWYQQILGQGPKLLIQFQNNGVVDDSQLPKDRFSAERLKGVDSTLKIQPAKLEDSAVYLCASSLGSAGSGELFFGEGSRLTVL.